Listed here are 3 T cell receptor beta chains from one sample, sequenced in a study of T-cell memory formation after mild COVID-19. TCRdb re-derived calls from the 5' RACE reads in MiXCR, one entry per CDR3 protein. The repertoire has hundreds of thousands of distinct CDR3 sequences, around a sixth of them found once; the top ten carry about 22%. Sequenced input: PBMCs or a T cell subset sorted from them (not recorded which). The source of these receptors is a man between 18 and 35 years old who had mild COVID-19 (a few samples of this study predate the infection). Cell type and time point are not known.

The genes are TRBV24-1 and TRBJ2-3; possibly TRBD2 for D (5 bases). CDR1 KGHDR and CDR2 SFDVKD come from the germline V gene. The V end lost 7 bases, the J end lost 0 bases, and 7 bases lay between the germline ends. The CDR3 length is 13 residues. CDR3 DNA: TGTGCCACCAGACGGACTAGCACAGATACGCAGTATTTT. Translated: CATRRTSTDTQYF.

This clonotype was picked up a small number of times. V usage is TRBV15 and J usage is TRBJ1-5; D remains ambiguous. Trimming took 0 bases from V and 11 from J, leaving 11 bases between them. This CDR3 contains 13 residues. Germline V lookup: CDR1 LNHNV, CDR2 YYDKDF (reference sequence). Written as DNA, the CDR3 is TGTGCCACCAGCAGAGATTCAAGGCCGTCCCAGCATTTT. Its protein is CATSRDSRPSQHF.

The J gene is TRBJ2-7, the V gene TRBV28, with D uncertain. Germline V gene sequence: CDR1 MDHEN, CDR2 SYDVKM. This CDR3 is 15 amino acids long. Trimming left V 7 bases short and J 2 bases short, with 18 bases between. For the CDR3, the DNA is TGTGCCAGCACCGAAGACGTTCGCTCTACCTACGAGCAGTACTTC. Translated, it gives CASTEDVRSTYEQYF.